The 21 T cell receptor beta chains listed next were all sequenced from one sample in a study of cytomegalovirus exposure and HLA in healthy donors (dated by TCRdb to 2016 to 2017). Library creation used the immunoSEQ multiplex PCR assay. For the multiplex PCR, a mixture combining 60 forward primers for TCR Vbeta segments and 13 reverse primers for TCR Jbeta segments was used. Sourced from immuneACCESS, this table was stored by TCRdb with only in-frame sequences that have V and J called. A share of the clones is absent; for the studies checked, an unresolved V gene accounts for under half, and the remainder has no known explanation. Recorded for this sample are approximately 88,000 clones; around 74% of them occurred a single time. Approximately 7% of the sample is held by the ten biggest clonotypes. The specimen sequenced was PBMCs. The receptors were gathered from a man aged 50 to 59 in good health and CMV-seropositive.

This chain uses TRBV6-1 with TRBJ1-1; 7 nucleotides agree with TRBD1. CDR3 length: 16 residues. Losses at the gene ends were 2 bases for V and 0 bases for J; bases not matched to a gene: 6. Germline V gene data show CDR1 as MNHNS and CDR2 as SASEGT. The CDR3 DNA follows: TGTGCCAGCAGTGAATTTTACAGGGGAATGAACACTGAAGCTTTCTTT. It codes for CASSEFYRGMNTEAFF.

The chain carries TRBV28 and TRBJ1-1; 7 bases line up with TRBD1. V lost 2 bases and J lost 0; bases outside the gene matches: 3. CDR1 and CDR2 (germline): MDHEN, SYDVKM. The CDR3 has 15 amino acids. The CDR3 DNA reads as TGTGCCAGCAGTTTACGGGACAGCATGAACACTGAAGCTTTCTTT. Translating gives CASSLRDSMNTEAFF.

The chain joins TRBV7-2 to TRBJ2-5; perhaps TRBD2 as D (6 bases). V lost 5 bases, J lost 3 bases, and 22 bases lay in between. The CDR3 spans 17 residues. Germline V CDR1 and CDR2: SGHTA, FQGNSA. CDR3 nucleotide sequence: TGTGCCAGCAGCCGACCACCGGGACTTACAGACGAAGAGACCCAGTACTTC. It yields the protein CASSRPPGLTDEETQYF.

This chain connects TRBV4-2 to TRBJ1-5; D is uncertain. This CDR3 comprises 14 residues. With 1 base removed from V and 4 bases from J, the gap between germline ends came to 8 bases. The germline V gene encodes CDR1 LGHNA and CDR2 YNFKEQ. The CDR3 DNA is TGTGCCAGCAGCCAAGGTGAGGGAAATCAGCCCCAGCATTTT. Amino acid sequence: CASSQGEGNQPQHF.

The V and J genes are TRBV10-3 and TRBJ1-4; a weak D match, TRBD1 (6 bases). Germline V gene sequence: CDR1 ENHRY, CDR2 SYGVKD. The V and J ends lost 9 bases and 8 bases respectively, with 13 bases between them. The CDR3 is made up of 12 amino acids. CDR3 in amino acids: CAIQGTEEKLFF. In nucleotides, the CDR3 is TGTGCCATACAGGGAACAGAAGAAAAACTGTTTTTT.

The chain joins TRBV7-3 to TRBJ1-6; 10 bases fit TRBD1. From germline, CDR1 is SGHTA and CDR2 FQGTGA. The CDR3 runs to 16 residues. V lost 3 bases to trimming and J lost 9 bases; unmatched junction nucleotides: 8. The chain's CDR3 is CASSFSPTGGSSPLHF. CDR3 sequence (DNA): TGTGCCAGCAGCTTCTCCCCGACAGGGGGCAGTTCACCCCTCCACTTT.

J is TRBJ1-4 and V is TRBV28; D is unresolved. Germline V gives CDR1 MDHEN, CDR2 SYDVKM. The length of the CDR3 is 10 residues. V lost 5 bases, J lost 7 bases, and 2 bases lay in between. CDR3 protein: CASSREKLFF. CDR3 DNA sequence: TGTGCCAGCAGTCGTGAAAAACTGTTTTTT.

The genes are TRBV5-1 and TRBJ2-2; TRBD1 aligns across 8 bases. V was pared by 4 bases and J by 4 bases, with 9 bases of the junction left unmatched. CDR1 and CDR2 (germline): SGHRS, YFSETQ. The length of the CDR3 is 16 residues. In DNA form, the CDR3 reads TGCGCCAGCAGCGCGAGCTCAGGGGGCGCCACCGGGGAGCTGTTTTTT. This gives the protein CASSASSGGATGELFF.

The chain carries TRBV19 and TRBJ1-4; D is perhaps TRBD1 (6 bases). Trimming shortened V by 6 bases and J by 2 bases, and 13 bases separated the two germline ends. Germline lookup yields CDR1 LNHDA and CDR2 SQIVND (reference sequence). The CDR3 length is 15 residues. The CDR3 loop reads CASSNTGITNEKLFF. DNA of the CDR3: TGTGCCAGTAGCAACACAGGGATCACTAATGAAAAACTGTTTTTT.

The gene calls are TRBV5-1 and TRBJ2-4; TRBD1 aligns across 9 bases. CDR1 and CDR2 (germline): SGHRS, YFSETQ. The CDR3 sequence is 14 residues long. The trim removed 3 bases at V and 7 bases at J, leaving 5 bases unmatched. Here the CDR3 reads CASSSQGAGNIQYF. Here the CDR3 DNA reads TGCGCCAGCAGCTCACAGGGGGCCGGGAACATTCAGTACTTC.

The chain recombines TRBV9 with TRBJ2-2, with 7 bases matching TRBD1. Germline loops: CDR1 SGDLS, CDR2 YYNGEE. The CDR3 is 14 residues long. The J segment lost 5 bases and the V segment lost 4 bases, leaving 5 bases of the junction unmatched. CDR3 in amino acids: CASSPGQPTGELFF. Written as DNA, the CDR3 is TGTGCCAGCAGCCCGGGACAGCCGACCGGGGAGCTGTTTTTT.

This chain joins TRBV5-1 and TRBJ2-7, with 7 bases matching TRBD1. This CDR3 is built from 14 residues. After removal of 4 bases from V and 3 bases from J, the junction contained 7 bases not matched to a gene. CDR1 SGHRS and CDR2 YFSETQ come from the germline V gene. The CDR3: CASSVLRGNYEQYF. DNA of the CDR3: TGCGCCAGCAGCGTACTCAGGGGGAACTACGAGCAGTACTTC.

V usage is TRBV27 and J usage is TRBJ2-7; maybe TRBD2 (5 bases). Germline V gives CDR1 MNHEY, CDR2 SMNVEV (reference sequence). The CDR3 contains 17 residues. V was shortened by 1 base and J by 7 bases, with 23 bases between the two germline ends. CDR3 protein: CASSLLRPEYIGGEQYF. The CDR3 region has the DNA TGTGCCAGCAGTTTATTGCGGCCCGAATACATTGGCGGGGAGCAGTACTTC.

The chain uses TRBV25-1 and TRBJ1-2; D gene ambiguous. CDR3 length equals 12 residues. Germline V gene sequence: CDR1 MGHDK, CDR2 SYGVNS. Deletions cut 8 bases from V and 4 bases from J, with 11 bases between. CDR3 DNA: TGTGCCAGCGAGAGTGGCGGCTATGGCTACACCTTC. Translated: CASESGGYGYTF.

The DNA for the CDR3 is TGTGCCTGGAGATTAACAGAACTGAACACTGAAGCTTTCTTT. Translation: CAWRLTELNTEAFF. The chain joins TRBV30 to TRBJ1-1; D call uncertain. The CDR3 has 14 amino acids. The V gene lost 3 bases and the J gene lost 0 bases, with 11 bases spanning the gap. CDR1 and CDR2 (germline): GTSNPN, SVGIG (reference sequence).

This clone was observed a handful of times. The genes are TRBV27 and TRBJ2-5, with 8 bases aligning to TRBD2. This CDR3 is built from 17 residues. The J segment lost 5 bases and the V segment lost 6 bases, leaving 17 bases of the junction unmatched. Germline V gene lookup returns CDR1 MNHEY and CDR2 SMNVEV (reference sequence). The CDR3 spells CASRTYLSGVSDETQYF. The CDR3 DNA follows: TGTGCCAGCAGGACTTACCTTAGCGGGGTATCAGACGAGACCCAGTACTTC.

The chain couples TRBV5-4 to TRBJ2-2, with D uncertain. The germline V and J ends were trimmed by 2 bases and 2 bases, with 4 bases remaining between them. The CDR3 contains 13 residues. Germline CDR1 and CDR2: SGHNT and YYREEE (reference sequence). CDR3 region: CASSFKNTGELFF. The DNA of the CDR3 is TGTGCCAGCAGCTTTAAAAACACCGGGGAGCTGTTTTTT.

In its sample, this clone was seen a few times. The rearrangement links TRBV19 to TRBJ2-1; TRBD1 matches 7 bases. The CDR3 is 17 residues long. The V segment lost 3 bases and the J segment 4 bases; nucleotides outside the gene matches: 12. Germline V CDR1 and CDR2: LNHDA, SQIVND (reference sequence). The CDR3 loop reads CASSMILSGTAYNEQFF. Written as DNA, the CDR3 is TGTGCCAGTAGTATGATCCTATCCGGGACAGCGTACAATGAGCAGTTCTTC.

This chain links TRBV12-5 with TRBJ2-5; a possible D gene is TRBD2 (5 bases). This CDR3 comprises 13 residues. V was trimmed by 6 bases and J by 1 base, leaving 9 bases between them. From germline, CDR1 is LGHNT and CDR2 FRNRAP. In DNA form, the CDR3 reads TGTGCTAGTGGCCGGGGAGTCCAAGAGACCCAGTACTTC. Residues: CASGRGVQETQYF.

The rearrangement joins TRBV5-6 to TRBJ1-1; no reliable D call. This CDR3 has 13 amino acids. The V and J ends lost 0 bases and 7 bases respectively, with 10 bases between them. Germline V gives CDR1 SGHDT, CDR2 YYEEEE. This CDR3 is CASSLGRAGEAFF. In DNA form, the CDR3 reads TGTGCCAGCAGCTTGGGGAGGGCGGGTGAAGCTTTCTTT.

The V gene is TRBV7-2, the J gene TRBJ2-2, with a tentative D call TRBD2 (7 bases). Trimming took 3 bases from V and 7 from J, leaving 18 bases between them. CDR1 and CDR2 (germline): SGHTA, FQGNSA. The CDR3 is made up of 16 amino acids. The DNA of the CDR3 is TGTGCCAGCAGCTTGGTAGGGGGGGCTGTAATCGGGGAGCTGTTTTTT. Translating it yields CASSLVGGAVIGELFF. Looking up the rest from reference TRBV7-2 and TRBJ2-2 gives the full variable domain: GAGVSQSPSNKVTEKGKDVELRCDPISGHTALYWYRQSLGQGLEFLIYFQGNSAPDKSGLPSDRFSAERTGGSVSTLTIQRTQQEDSAVYLCASSLVGGAVIGELFFGEGSRLTVL.